One sample yielded the 27 T cell receptor beta chains listed below, sequenced in a study of post-analysis software for immune sequencing data. Notes on the study in general: Patients had higher frequencies than controls of five TRBV segments, including TRBV5-6, TRBV5-1 and TRBV20-1.

Their antigens remain unidentified. Unique molecular identifiers tagged the TCR beta cDNA libraries. A single record per CDR3 protein comes from TCRdb applying MiXCR to the PCR reads. Counted here are 350,000 to 500,000 distinct CDR3 sequences, less than 40% occurring once; the ten biggest clones make up 7.6%. Sequencing was carried out using blood. The receptors stem from a girl aged 2 to 10 with multiple sclerosis.

This clonotype came up once. The chain couples TRBV11-2 to TRBJ1-6, with TRBD1 as a possible D gene (6 bases). Germline lookup yields CDR1 SGHAT and CDR2 FQNNGV. The CDR3 covers 14 residues. V was trimmed by 5 bases and J by 6 bases, leaving 11 bases between them. CDR3 loop: CASSRDNGNSPLHF. For the CDR3, the DNA is TGTGCCAGCAGCCGGGACAACGGTAATTCACCCCTCCACTTT.

This chain uses TRBV12-3 or TRBV12-4 with TRBJ2-7, with 15 bases that match TRBD2. Trimming took 6 bases from V and 3 from J; bases not matched to a gene: 3. This CDR3 has 15 amino acids. In DNA form, the CDR3 reads TGTGCCAGCAGGGGACTAGCGGGAGGACTCTACGAGCAGTACTTC. As protein: CASRGLAGGLYEQYF.

The gene calls are TRBV20-1 and TRBJ2-1; D is possibly TRBD2 (5 bases). The CDR3 is made up of 14 amino acids. V lost 5 bases, J lost 0 bases, and 11 bases lay in between. CDR1 DFQATT and CDR2 SNEGSKA come from the germline V gene (reference sequence). This CDR3 reads CSAPPGSSYNEQFF. The CDR3 DNA reads as TGCAGTGCTCCCCCGGGGAGCTCCTACAATGAGCAGTTCTTC.

The sample holds a few counts of this clonotype. V gene TRBV19 combines with J gene TRBJ2-5, with 9 bases aligning to TRBD2. The assigned J gene may be wrong: the sequence end matches TRBJ2-7 better. Germline CDR1 is LNHDA and CDR2 is SQIVND (reference sequence). The CDR3 has 16 residues. CDR3 sequence (DNA): TGTGCCAGTAGTATTAAAAGCGGGAGGAAGGTGGGCGAGCAGTACTTC. Residues: CASSIKSGRKVGEQYF.

This clonotype was counted between two and nine times. V and J are TRBV4-1 and TRBJ2-7, with D maybe TRBD1 (5 bases). V was clipped by 6 bases and J by 4 bases, with 13 bases between them. The germline gives CDR1 MGHRA, CDR2 YSYEKL. This CDR3 contains 13 residues. This chain's CDR3 is CASRDSFGYEQYF. In DNA, the CDR3 is TGCGCCAGCAGAGACAGTTTCGGGTACGAGCAGTACTTC.

The chain recombines TRBV27 with TRBJ2-5; 7 bases are a match to TRBD2. Unmatched junction bases numbered 12, after V lost 6 bases and J lost 11 bases. The V gene's germline CDR1 is MNHEY and CDR2 SMNVEV (reference sequence). The CDR3 consists of 13 residues. The CDR3 nucleotides read TGTGCCAGCAGAAGGGACGGCCGGGGGGAGCAGTACTTC. Amino acid sequence: CASRRDGRGEQYF.

Worth noting for this clonotype: One junction end disagrees with the germline gene, perhaps due to a read error. V and J are TRBV11-2 and TRBJ2-3; D gene ambiguous. CDR3 size: 12 residues. Germline V gene sequence: CDR1 SGHAT, CDR2 FQNNGV. This CDR3 is CVSSLAADTQYF. CDR3 in DNA: TGTGTCAGCAGCTTAGCCGCAGATACGCAGTATTTT. Supplemented by reference TRBV11-2 and TRBJ2-3, the full variable domain reads EAGVAQSPRYKIIEKRQSVAFWCNPISGHATLYWYQQILGQGPKLLIQFQNNGVVDDSQLPKDRFSAERLKGVDSTLKIQPAKLEDSAVYLCVSSLAADTQYFGPGTRLTVL.

The sample holds one count of this clonotype. V gene TRBV27 combines with J gene TRBJ1-5; D not resolved. Germline V gene data show CDR1 as MNHEY and CDR2 as SMNVEV (reference sequence). Trimming removed 2 bases at V and 3 bases at J, with 11 bases between. CDR3 length: 15 residues. CDR3: CASSLGWQTNQPQHF. The CDR3 nucleotides are TGTGCCAGCAGTTTAGGATGGCAGACCAATCAGCCCCAGCATTTT.

This clonotype has only a few counts. This may come from a read error, since a much larger clone is one base off. The rearrangement links TRBV4-2 to TRBJ2-5; D is unclear. Germline V gene sequence: CDR1 LGHNA, CDR2 YNFKEQ. Trimming shortened V by 1 base and J by 3 bases, and 12 bases separated the two germline ends. The CDR3 loop spans 15 amino acids. The CDR3 is CASSQVDLGEETQYF. Written as DNA, the CDR3 is TGTGCCAGCAGCCAAGTAGACCTTGGTGAAGAGACCCAGTACTTC.

This chain links TRBV5-6 with TRBJ2-7, with D tentatively TRBD1 (7 bases). The J call may be in error: the DNA end matches TRBJ2-5 better. This CDR3 is built from 16 residues. Germline assignment: CDR1 SGHDT and CDR2 YYEEEE. CDR3 region: CASSSNSQGRLETQYF. In DNA, the CDR3 is TGTGCCAGCAGCTCGAACTCACAGGGGAGGTTGGAGACCCAGTACTTC.

The chain combines TRBV7-9 with TRBJ2-7, with 7 bases matching TRBD2. Germline V gene data show CDR1 as SEHNR and CDR2 as FQNEAQ (reference sequence). The CDR3 sequence is 17 residues long. V shed 6 bases, J shed 4 bases, and the junction held 18 bases outside the gene matches. The CDR3, as DNA: TGTGCCAGCAGAGCCAGCGGGAAGTCGGGGAACCTTTACGAGCAGTACTTC. It translates to CASRASGKSGNLYEQYF.

The V call is TRBV12-3 or TRBV12-4, the J call TRBJ2-7; the D is unclear. Trimming took 3 bases from V and 2 from J, leaving 11 bases between them. CDR3 length: 14 residues. This CDR3 is CASSLRLVAYEQYF. CDR3 DNA sequence: TGTGCCAGCAGTTTGAGGTTAGTTGCCTACGAGCAGTACTTC.

This clonotype was observed a handful of times. V usage is TRBV7-2 and J usage is TRBJ1-2; TRBD1 might be the D (5 bases). The CDR3 runs to 15 residues. From germline, CDR1 is SGHTA and CDR2 FQGNSA. The V and J ends lost 1 base and 4 bases respectively, with 13 bases between them. CDR3 loop: CASSLVGGPTYGYTF. The CDR3 bases are TGTGCCAGCAGCTTAGTTGGGGGTCCTACCTATGGCTACACCTTC.

This clonotype showed up just a few times. The chain combines TRBV6-6 with TRBJ2-3; no firm D call. Germline CDR1 reads MNHNY; CDR2 reads SVGAGI (reference sequence). Deletions cut 7 bases from V and 4 bases from J, with 12 bases between. The CDR3 totals 13 residues. The CDR3 nucleotides read TGTGCCAGCACCACCCTAGGTTCAGATACGCAGTATTTT. This translates into CASTTLGSDTQYF.

This clonotype was found a few times. V and J are TRBV10-3 and TRBJ2-5; D is ambiguous. The CDR3 covers 14 residues. Per the germline V gene, CDR1 is ENHRY and CDR2 is SYGVKD. Trimming took 3 bases from V and 2 from J, leaving 10 bases between them. This CDR3 is CAISDLRTQETQYF. CDR3 coding DNA: TGTGCCATCAGTGACTTGCGGACGCAAGAGACCCAGTACTTC.

The chain has TRBV15 and TRBJ1-1; D uncertain. The germline CDR1 and CDR2 sequences are LNHNV and YYDKDF (reference sequence). V was trimmed by 6 bases and J by 4 bases, leaving 18 bases between them. The CDR3 is 15 amino acids. The CDR3 loop is CATSTLGMEGTEAFF. The DNA for the CDR3 is TGTGCCACCAGTACCTTGGGCATGGAGGGCACTGAAGCTTTCTTT.

The chain links TRBV5-1 to TRBJ2-7; D gene ambiguous. This CDR3 comprises 12 residues. In germline, CDR1 is SGHRS, CDR2 YFSETQ. The V gene lost 4 bases and the J gene lost 5 bases, with 10 bases spanning the gap. This CDR3 is CASSGSFHEQYF. CDR3 nucleotides: TGCGCCAGCAGCGGTTCTTTCCACGAGCAGTACTTC.

This sequence joins TRBV7-3 and TRBJ2-1; D gene ambiguous. This CDR3 has 12 amino acids. Trimming pared 0 bases from V and 6 bases from J, leaving 3 bases between. Germline V CDR1 and CDR2: SGHTA, FQGTGA. The CDR3 is CASSLTPNEQFF. The CDR3 DNA reads as TGTGCCAGCAGCTTAACTCCCAATGAGCAGTTCTTC.

In its sample, this clonotype was seen a few times. The V call is TRBV7-6, the J call TRBJ1-2, with D possibly matching TRBD1 (5 bases). Germline-derived CDR1 and CDR2 are SGHVS and FNYEAQ. The CDR3 has 16 amino acids. Trimming left V 1 base short and J 4 bases short, with 16 bases between. CDR3 sequence: CASSLGSPAGSYGYTF. CDR3 in DNA: TGTGCCAGCAGCTTAGGTTCCCCGGCAGGGAGCTATGGCTACACCTTC. The variable domain in full, with the rest retrieved from reference TRBV7-6 and TRBJ1-2, is GAGVSQSPRYKVTKRGQDVALRCDPISGHVSLYWYRQALGQGPEFLTYFNYEAQQDKSGLPNDRFSAERPEGSISTLTIQRTEQRDSAMYRCASSLGSPAGSYGYTFGSGTRLTVV.

In its sample, this clonotype was seen many times. J is TRBJ2-5 and V is TRBV7-2; D is tentatively TRBD1 or TRBD2 (6 bases each). CDR3 length: 17 residues. Trimming removed 1 base from V and 3 bases from J, with 18 bases in between. In germline, CDR1 is SGHTA, CDR2 FQGNSA. CDR3: CASSLVGGGAGEETQYF. The CDR3 region has the DNA TGTGCCAGCAGCTTAGTTGGTGGCGGGGCAGGGGAAGAGACCCAGTACTTC.

The chain recombines TRBV6-5 with TRBJ1-2, with D perhaps matching TRBD1 (6 bases). The CDR3 runs to 14 residues. V was shortened by 6 bases and J by 4 bases, with 15 bases between the two germline ends. Germline lookup yields CDR1 MNHEY and CDR2 SVGAGI. CDR3 nucleotides: TGTGCCAGCAGCCTACAGGGCCCCCTCTATGGCTACACCTTC. Amino acids: CASSLQGPLYGYTF.

This clonotype was seen only a few times. The chain links TRBV6-2 or TRBV6-3 to TRBJ2-7, with D possibly TRBD1 on 5 matching bases. The germline V and J ends were trimmed by 2 bases and 3 bases, with 8 bases remaining between them. CDR1 is MNHEY and CDR2 is SVGEGT in the germline V gene. This CDR3 region has 13 residues. CDR3 bases: TGTGCCAGCAGTTACGACAGCTACTACGAGCAGTACTTC. Protein sequence: CASSYDSYYEQYF.

The chain uses TRBV6-5 and TRBJ2-1, with 11 bases that match TRBD1. V gave up 6 bases and J gave up 6 bases; unmatched junction bases: 4. The CDR3 sequence is 14 residues long. Germline CDR1 MNHEY, CDR2 SVGAGI. The CDR3 loop is CASRVDRGPNEQFF. The CDR3 nucleotides read TGTGCCAGCAGAGTGGACAGGGGGCCCAATGAGCAGTTCTTC.

This clonotype turned up a few times. V gene TRBV28 combines with J gene TRBJ2-7, with 10 bases fitting TRBD1. Germline V lookup: CDR1 MDHEN, CDR2 SYDVKM. V trimming: 6 bases; J trimming: 0 bases; junction bases outside the gene matches: 14. The CDR3 is 18 amino acids. This CDR3 reads CASRPTGGKLGSSYEQYF. CDR3 nucleotides: TGTGCCAGCAGGCCGACAGGGGGCAAGTTGGGAAGCTCCTACGAGCAGTACTTC.

A few counts support this clonotype. This chain links TRBV29-1 with TRBJ1-1, with D unclear. This CDR3 spans 13 amino acids. Germline values: CDR1 SQVTM, CDR2 ANQGSEA. Deletions cut 2 bases from V and 0 bases from J, with 7 bases between. CDR3 DNA sequence: TGCAGCGTTGAATTACAATTGAACACTGAAGCTTTCTTT. This encodes CSVELQLNTEAFF.

The chain uses TRBV4-3 and TRBJ2-3, with 10 bases lining up with TRBD2. The germline V gene encodes CDR1 LGHNA and CDR2 YSLEER. The CDR3 is made up of 14 amino acids. The J segment lost 8 bases and the V segment lost 1 base, leaving 3 bases of the junction unmatched. The CDR3 loop is CASSQGLAGVTQYF. The CDR3, as DNA: TGCGCCAGCAGCCAAGGACTAGCGGGTGTTACGCAGTATTTT.

At least ten counts were recorded for this clonotype. The V gene is TRBV4-3, the J gene TRBJ2-3, with TRBD1 as a possible D gene (5 bases). The CDR3 loop spans 15 amino acids. Germline CDR1 reads LGHNA; CDR2 reads YSLEER. The V end was cut by 0 bases, the J end by 2 bases, with 9 bases between. The CDR3 loop reads CASSQDKGPTDTQYF. CDR3 coding DNA: TGCGCCAGCAGCCAAGATAAGGGGCCCACAGATACGCAGTATTTT.